This TCR beta chain was retrieved from a study of shared clonotypes between healthy human individuals (TCRdb year 2020). The study in broad terms: The cohort included three men and two women between 18 and 49 years of age. For each donor, CD4 naive and CD4 memory were each given three plates, CD8 naive was given two plates, and CD8 memory was given one plate. To estimate repertoire size and how much clonotype sharing occurs between individuals, the study deeply sequenced the blood TCR repertoires of several healthy adults. To increase sequencing depth and limit assay-specific biases, different laboratories used diverse techniques to prepare libraries and sequence TCR repertoires. Each donor's leukapheresis produced roughly between about 0.9 and 9.5 billion PBMCs.

V is cut by 3 bases and J by 5 bases, and the space between the germline ends is 12 bases. The CDR3 runs 13 residues from the cysteine to the phenylalanine. The sequence is cut down to CDR3 DNA, 39 bases in frame from base 1. The germline V gene gives CDR1 as SGHDT and CDR2 as YYEEEE. Using the deep immunoSEQ assay, multiplex PCR amplified TCR CDR3 regions from genomic DNA. Extracted genomic DNA from each cell subset was spread evenly across all wells of several immunoSEQ 96-well plates, with each plate serving as a replicate. For sorted subsets, approximately 0.2 ug of genomic DNA, equivalent to around 30,000 T cell genomes, went into each replicate PCR. Purified libraries were measured with a Qubit 3.0 fluorometer, size-checked on a Bioanalyzer 2100, and measured again with the KAPA Library Quantification kit. Every immunoSEQ 96-well plate was sequenced on a dedicated single-read 150-cycle Illumina NextSeq 550 flow cell. The study's own analysis went as follows. Because the immunoSEQ output held only junctional sequences and lacked quality scores, the filtering could not match the filtering applied to full-length reads. Sequences were annotated with PyIR, a Python wrapper for IgBLAST v1.9, using IMGT germline references to assign V/J genes and CDR3. Reads with weak V/J assignments (E-value above 1e-6), missing CDR3, stop codons, out-of-frame junctions, or ambiguous translated residues were removed. A V3J clonotype was defined by an identical inferred V gene, J gene, and CDR3 amino acid sequence. The percentage overlap between two repertoires was calculated by dividing the number of shared unique clonotypes by the size of the smaller repertoire. Three approaches were used to assess repertoire richness: RTK rarefaction, the Chao1 estimator, and Recon v2.1 estimates of unobserved clonotypes. Generation probabilities for all TCRbeta clonotypes obtained by the gDNA method from a few donors were computed using OLGA. TCRdb re-hosts the immuneACCESS table, in-frame sequences only. Its copies lack some clones; in the studies checked, an unresolved V gene accounts for under half of them, and the cause for the rest is not known. V and J calls and clone size follow that table, whereas D and trimming were derived from the DNA. The sample table lists more than 900,000 clones, around 82% of them with a count of one. The ten top clones hold more than 0.55% of the sample.

The paper as a whole reports these results and caveats: Clonotypes shared by all four sorted-subset donors showed higher generation probabilities than non-shared clonotypes. Only blood was sampled, and tissue TCR repertoires likely differ from those in blood. Because the study included a small number of donors, the genetic and exposure-history diversity represented was limited. Even with the large sequencing depth, rarefaction of the sorted-subset datasets indicated that sequencing was incomplete. Estimated clonotype richness was generally larger for naive than for memory subsets. About 4.5% of naive CD4, 3.5% of naive CD8, around 2.3% of memory CD4, and more than 0.35% of memory CD8 clonotypes were shared across several donors. Pairwise subsampling indicated that sequencing depth was expected to affect the degree of clonotype sharing among donors.

On this clone itself: Its antigen specificity is not known. Base qualities are not at hand, and no much larger clone is one base apart.

The donors were healthy, HIV-negative adults with no recently reported acute infections or vaccinations. All donors were Caucasian adults living in Nashville, Tennessee, USA. CD4+ T cells were enriched by magnetic negative selection, after which naive cells were positively selected on CD45RA and the negative fraction was taken as the memory subset. Blood was collected by leukapheresis, and PBMCs were isolated by Ficoll-Histopaque density gradient centrifugation and then cryopreserved in liquid nitrogen vapor phase. Analytical flow cytometry was used to check the purity and quantity of every magnetically sorted T cell population. Each sorted fraction had its genomic DNA isolated and then quantified by UV absorbance on a Nanodrop 2000c.

Source material: memory CD4+ T cells from PBMCs. Reading the label with the study, this specimen's cell subset or site is: CD45RA-negative fraction. This receptor was obtained from a man aged 18 to 29 in good health. Some clones in this sample may be carry-over from other donors' samples. Rearrangement joined TRBV5-6 to TRBJ2-7; matching of 5 bases hints at TRBD2 as the D gene. The CDR3 has the sequence CASSSGFWNEQYF. In nucleotide form, the sequence is TGTGCCAGCAGCTCGGGATTTTGGAACGAGCAGTACTTC.